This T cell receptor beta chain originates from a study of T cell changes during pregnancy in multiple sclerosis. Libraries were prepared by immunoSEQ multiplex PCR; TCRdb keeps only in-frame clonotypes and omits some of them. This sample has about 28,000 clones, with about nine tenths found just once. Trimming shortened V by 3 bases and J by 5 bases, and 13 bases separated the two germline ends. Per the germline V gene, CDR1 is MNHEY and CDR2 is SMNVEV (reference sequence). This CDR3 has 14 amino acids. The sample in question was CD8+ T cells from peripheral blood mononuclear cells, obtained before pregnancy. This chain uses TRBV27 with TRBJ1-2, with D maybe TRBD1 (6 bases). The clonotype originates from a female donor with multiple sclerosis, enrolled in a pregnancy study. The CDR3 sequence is CASSLAGAPYGYTF. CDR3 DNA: TGTGCCAGCAGTTTGGCAGGGGCGCCGTATGGCTACACCTTC.